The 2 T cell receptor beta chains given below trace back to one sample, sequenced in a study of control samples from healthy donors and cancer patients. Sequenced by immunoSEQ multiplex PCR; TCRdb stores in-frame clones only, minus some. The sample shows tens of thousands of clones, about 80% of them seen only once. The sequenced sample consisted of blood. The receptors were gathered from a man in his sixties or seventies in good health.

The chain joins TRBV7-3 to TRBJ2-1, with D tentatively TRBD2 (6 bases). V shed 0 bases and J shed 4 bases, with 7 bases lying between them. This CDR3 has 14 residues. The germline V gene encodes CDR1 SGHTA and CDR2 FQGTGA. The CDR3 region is CASSLTGLYNEQFF. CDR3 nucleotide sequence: TGTGCCAGCAGCTTAACGGGACTGTACAATGAGCAGTTCTTC. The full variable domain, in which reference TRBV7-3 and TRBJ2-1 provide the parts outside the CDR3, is GAGVSQTPSNKVTEKGKYVELRCDPISGHTALYWYRQSLGQGPEFLIYFQGTGAADDSGLPNDRFFAVRPEGSVSTLKIQRTERGDSAVYLCASSLTGLYNEQFFGPGTRLTVL.

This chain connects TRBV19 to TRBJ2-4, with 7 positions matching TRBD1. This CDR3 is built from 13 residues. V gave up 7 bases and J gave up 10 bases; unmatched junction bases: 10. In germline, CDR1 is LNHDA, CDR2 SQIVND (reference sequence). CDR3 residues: CASTPRQGSIQYF. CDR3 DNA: TGTGCCAGTACCCCCCGACAGGGTAGTATTCAGTACTTC.